Listed below are T cell receptor beta chains from one sample, sequenced in a study of shared clonotypes between healthy human individuals. Only in-frame clones appear in the TCRdb table, and some are missing; sequencing was by immunoSEQ multiplex PCR. This sample has about 1.5 million clones, with approximately 98% found just once. Sequencing input: naive CD4+ T cells sorted from blood. All receptors come from a man in his thirties or forties in good health. Both conserved end residues are part of each CDR3. D genes are given only for firm matches. Some rows mark clone size as missing; the rest say once, few, many or name a class of expanded clone.

-	-	TRBV25-1	TRBJ2-3	TGTGCCAGCAGTGACCGGGCCTCGAGAGGGACAGATACGCAGTATTTT	CASSDRASRGTDTQYF
-	-	TRBV29-1	TRBJ1-4	TGCAGCGCCGGGGCCAATGAAAAACTGTTTTTT	CSAGANEKLFF
-	-	TRBV9	TRBJ2-7	TGTGCCAGCAGCGTCCCATCCGAGCAGTACTTC	CASSVPSEQYF
-	-	TRBV11-2	TRBJ2-7	TGTGCCAGCAGCGTCGGGGACATTAACTACGAGCAGTACTTC	CASSVGDINYEQYF
-	-	TRBV11-2	TRBJ2-6	TGTGCCAGCAGCTTAGCAGGCTGGTTGGCCAACGTCCTGACTTTC	CASSLAGWLANVLTF
-	once	TRBV29-1	TRBJ2-5	TGCAGCGTCGCGGACGGCTGGGAGACCCAGTACTTC	CSVADGWETQYF
-	-	TRBV27	TRBJ2-1	TGTGCCAGCAGCCTTCACAGAAGCTATGAGCAGTTCTTC	CASSLHRSYEQFF
TRBD2	once	TRBV2	TRBJ2-1	TGTGCCAGCAACGCGGGAGACCGGAATGAGCAGTTCTTC	CASNAGDRNEQFF
TRBD1	-	TRBV5-4	TRBJ2-2	TGTGCCAGCAGCCGAACCGGGACAGGGGCCTTCACCGGGGAGCTGTTTTTT	CASSRTGTGAFTGELFF
TRBD1	-	TRBV19	TRBJ1-2	TGTGCCAGTAGTGCCACGCCGACAGGGGTAGGCTATGGCTACACCTTC	CASSATPTGVGYGYTF
TRBD1	-	TRBV6-5	TRBJ1-1	TGTGCCAGCAGTTACTCGGTCAGTGGGACAGGGGAAGCTTTCTTT	CASSYSVSGTGEAFF
TRBD2	-	TRBV7-2	TRBJ2-7	TGTGCCAGCAGCTTAGCGGGCGGGAGTCCCTACGAGCAGTACTTC	CASSLAGGSPYEQYF
-	-	TRBV5-4	TRBJ1-5	TGTGCCAGCAGCAGGGACATTAGCAATCAGCCCCAGCATTTT	CASSRDISNQPQHF
-	-	TRBV5-1	TRBJ1-3	TGCGCCAGCAAAGAAGTCACTGGAAACACCATATATTTT	CASKEVTGNTIYF
-	-	TRBV18	TRBJ2-7	TGTGCCAGCTCACCGCTTGGCCACAGCTACGAGCAGTACTTC	CASSPLGHSYEQYF
-	-	TRBV7-2	TRBJ2-2	TGTGCCAGCAACCGCCGGCAGGGTGGGACCGGGGAGCTGTTTTTT	CASNRRQGGTGELFF
-	-	TRBV9	TRBJ1-1	TGTGCCAGCAGCCCCACGACCCTCCTGGGCACTGAAGCTTTCTTT	CASSPTTLLGTEAFF
-	-	TRBV10-1	TRBJ2-3	TGCGCCAGCAGCCGCACAGGGTATGCAGATACGCAGTATTTT	CASSRTGYADTQYF
TRBD2	-	TRBV5-5	TRBJ2-1	TGTGCCAGCAGCTCCCCCGGGACTAGCAGCAGTGAGCAGTTCTTC	CASSSPGTSSSEQFF